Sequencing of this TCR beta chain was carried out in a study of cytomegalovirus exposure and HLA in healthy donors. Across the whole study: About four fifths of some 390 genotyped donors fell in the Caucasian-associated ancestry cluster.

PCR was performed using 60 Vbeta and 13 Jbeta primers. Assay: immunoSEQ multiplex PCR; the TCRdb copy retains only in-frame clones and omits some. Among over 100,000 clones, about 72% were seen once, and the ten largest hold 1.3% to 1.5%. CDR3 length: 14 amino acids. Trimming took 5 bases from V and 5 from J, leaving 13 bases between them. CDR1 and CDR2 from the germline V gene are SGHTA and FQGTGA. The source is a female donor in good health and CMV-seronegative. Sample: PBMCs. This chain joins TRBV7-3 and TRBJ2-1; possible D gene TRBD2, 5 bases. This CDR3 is CASSARGAHNEQFF. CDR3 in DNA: TGTGCCAGCAGCGCACGGGGAGCCCACAATGAGCAGTTCTTC.